This T cell receptor beta chain was sequenced during a study of T cells in localized non-small cell lung cancer. General study points: Longer overall survival was associated with a higher density of T cells in the blood. The study detected a median around 50 of the top 100 tumor clones in adjacent lung. Peak T cell clonality was found in uninvolved adjacent lung, exceeding tumor. The study sequenced only one region of the tumor. As a result, intratumor heterogeneity could not be excluded and remains possible.

Concerning this clone itself: Its antigen remains unidentified.

Sequencing was performed with immunoSEQ multiplex PCR; in TCRdb, only in-frame clones are kept and a portion is missing. The top ten clones hold 5.2% of a sample with 45,000 to 60,000 clones, about nine tenths of them seen once. The CDR3 consists of 14 residues. Germline V gene lookup returns CDR1 SGDLS and CDR2 YYNGEE. V dropped 0 bases and J dropped 6 bases, with 10 bases sitting between them. The sequencing here drew on peripheral blood, taken before any cancer treatment. The V call is TRBV9, the J call TRBJ2-1; D is unclear. The sequence came from a woman aged 40-69 years with stage I lung adenocarcinoma. The CDR3 region is CASSVAKEFNEQFF. In DNA form, the CDR3 reads TGTGCCAGCAGCGTAGCTAAGGAATTCAATGAGCAGTTCTTC.